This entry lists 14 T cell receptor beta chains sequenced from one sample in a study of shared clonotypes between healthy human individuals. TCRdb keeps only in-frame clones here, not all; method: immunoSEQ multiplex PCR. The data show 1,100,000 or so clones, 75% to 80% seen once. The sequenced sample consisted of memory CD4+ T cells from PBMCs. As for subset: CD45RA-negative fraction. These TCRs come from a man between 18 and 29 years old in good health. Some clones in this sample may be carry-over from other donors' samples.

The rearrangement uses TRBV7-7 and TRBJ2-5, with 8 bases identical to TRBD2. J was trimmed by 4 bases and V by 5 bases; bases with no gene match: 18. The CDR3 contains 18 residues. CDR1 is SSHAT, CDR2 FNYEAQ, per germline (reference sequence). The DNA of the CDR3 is TGTGCCAGCAGCGCAGGGGAGGTTTGGAGCGGGAGACGAGAGACCCAGTACTTC. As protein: CASSAGEVWSGRRETQYF.

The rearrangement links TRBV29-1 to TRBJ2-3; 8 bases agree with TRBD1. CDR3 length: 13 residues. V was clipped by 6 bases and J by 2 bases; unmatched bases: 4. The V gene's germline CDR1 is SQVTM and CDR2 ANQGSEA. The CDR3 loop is CSVGGQVTDTQYF. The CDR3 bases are TGCAGCGTAGGGGGACAGGTCACAGATACGCAGTATTTT.

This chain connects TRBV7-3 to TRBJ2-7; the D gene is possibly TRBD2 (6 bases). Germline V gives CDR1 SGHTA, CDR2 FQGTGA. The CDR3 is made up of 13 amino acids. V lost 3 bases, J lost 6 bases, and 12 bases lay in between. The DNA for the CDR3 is TGTGCCAGCAGCTTGGCAGCGGGCGGCGAGCAGTACTTC. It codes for CASSLAAGGEQYF.

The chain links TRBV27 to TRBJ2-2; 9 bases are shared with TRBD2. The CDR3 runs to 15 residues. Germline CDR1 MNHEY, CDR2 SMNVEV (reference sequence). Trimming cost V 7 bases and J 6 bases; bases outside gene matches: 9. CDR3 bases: TGTGCCAGCACATGGGGCGGGAGGGCACCCGGGGAGCTGTTTTTT. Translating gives CASTWGGRAPGELFF.

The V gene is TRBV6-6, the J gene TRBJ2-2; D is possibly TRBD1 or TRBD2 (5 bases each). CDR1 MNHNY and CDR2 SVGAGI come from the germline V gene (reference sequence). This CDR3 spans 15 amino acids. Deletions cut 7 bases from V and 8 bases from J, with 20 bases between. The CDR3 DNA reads TGTGCCAGCACTCCCGGGACGTCCACGACAGGGGAGCTGTTTTTT. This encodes CASTPGTSTTGELFF.

For the CDR3, the DNA is TGTGCCAGCGACTTGGGACAGGGAGATCAGCCCCAGCATTTT. Translation gives CASDLGQGDQPQHF. The chain employs TRBV6-1 and TRBJ1-5, with 9 bases fitting TRBD1. From germline, CDR1 is MNHNS and CDR2 SASEGT. The V segment lost 8 bases and the J segment 5 bases; nucleotides outside the gene matches: 7. The CDR3 has 14 amino acids.

The CDR3 bases are TGCGCCAGCAGCCAAGGGTATAGGACAGGGTTTCACGAAAATGAAAAACTGTTTTTT. Its translation is CASSQGYRTGFHENEKLFF. The chain couples TRBV4-3 to TRBJ1-4; 8 nucleotides match TRBD1. The CDR3 has 19 residues. Germline trimming cut 1 base from V and 5 bases from J; bases unmatched to any gene: 15. The germline CDR1 and CDR2 sequences are LGHNA and YSLEER.

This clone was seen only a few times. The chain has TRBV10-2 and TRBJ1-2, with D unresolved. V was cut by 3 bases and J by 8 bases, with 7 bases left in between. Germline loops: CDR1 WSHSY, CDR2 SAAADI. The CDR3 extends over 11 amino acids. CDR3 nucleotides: TGCGCCAGCAGTGAACAAGACGGCTACACCTTC. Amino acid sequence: CASSEQDGYTF.

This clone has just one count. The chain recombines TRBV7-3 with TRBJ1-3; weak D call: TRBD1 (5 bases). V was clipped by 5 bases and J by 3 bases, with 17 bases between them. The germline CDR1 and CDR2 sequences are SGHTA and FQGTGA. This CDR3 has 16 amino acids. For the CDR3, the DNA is TGTGCCAGCAGCCCCGGGGTTCGGGGCGGTGGAAACACCATATATTTT. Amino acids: CASSPGVRGGGNTIYF.

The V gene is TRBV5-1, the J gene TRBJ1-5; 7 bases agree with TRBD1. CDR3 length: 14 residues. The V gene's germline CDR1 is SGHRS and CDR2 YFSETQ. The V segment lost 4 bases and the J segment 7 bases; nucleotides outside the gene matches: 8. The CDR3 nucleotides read TGCGCCAGCAGCAAGACAGGGTCCGGCCAGCCCCAGCATTTT. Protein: CASSKTGSGQPQHF.

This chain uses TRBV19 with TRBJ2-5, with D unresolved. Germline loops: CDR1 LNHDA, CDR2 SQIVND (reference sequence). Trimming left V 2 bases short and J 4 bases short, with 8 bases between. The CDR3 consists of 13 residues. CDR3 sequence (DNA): TGTGCCAGTAGTATAAGGTTCCCAGAGACCCAGTACTTC. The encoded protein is CASSIRFPETQYF. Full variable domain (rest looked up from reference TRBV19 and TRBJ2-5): DGGITQSPKYLFRKEGQNVTLSCEQNLNHDAMYWYRQDPGQGLRLIYYSQIVNDFQKGDIAEGYSVSREKKESFPLTVTSAQKNPTAFYLCASSIRFPETQYFGPGTRLLVL.

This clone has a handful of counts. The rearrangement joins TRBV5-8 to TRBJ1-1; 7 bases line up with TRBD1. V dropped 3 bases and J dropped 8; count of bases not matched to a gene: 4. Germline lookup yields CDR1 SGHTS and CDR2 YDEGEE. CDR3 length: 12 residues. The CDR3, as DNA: TGTGCCAGCAGCTCACGGGACAGCGAAGCTTTCTTT. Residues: CASSSRDSEAFF.

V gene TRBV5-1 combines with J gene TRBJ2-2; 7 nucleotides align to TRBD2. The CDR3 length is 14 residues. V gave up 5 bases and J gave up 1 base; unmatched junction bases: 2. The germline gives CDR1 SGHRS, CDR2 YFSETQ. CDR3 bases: TGCGCCAGCAGACAGCGGGAGAACACCGGGGAGCTGTTTTTT. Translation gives CASRQRENTGELFF.

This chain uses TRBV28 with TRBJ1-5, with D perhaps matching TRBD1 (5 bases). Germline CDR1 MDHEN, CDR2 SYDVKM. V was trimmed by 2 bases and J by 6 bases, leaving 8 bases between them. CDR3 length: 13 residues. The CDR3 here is CASSLTGGQPQHF. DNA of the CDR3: TGTGCCAGCAGTTTAACAGGAGGTCAGCCCCAGCATTTT.